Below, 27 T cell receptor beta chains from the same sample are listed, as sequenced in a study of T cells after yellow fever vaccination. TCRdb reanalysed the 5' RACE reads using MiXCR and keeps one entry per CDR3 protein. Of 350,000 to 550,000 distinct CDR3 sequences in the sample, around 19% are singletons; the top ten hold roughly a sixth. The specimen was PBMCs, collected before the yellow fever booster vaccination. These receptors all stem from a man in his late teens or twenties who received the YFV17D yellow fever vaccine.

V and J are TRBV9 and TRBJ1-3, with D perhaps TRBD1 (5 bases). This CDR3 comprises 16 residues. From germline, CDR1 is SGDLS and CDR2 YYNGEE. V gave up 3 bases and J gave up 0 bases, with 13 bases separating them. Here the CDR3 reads CASSAIPGISGNTIYF. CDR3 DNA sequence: TGTGCCAGCAGCGCCATACCAGGGATCTCTGGAAACACCATATATTTT.

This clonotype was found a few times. Written as DNA, the CDR3 is TGCAGCGGGGGAAGAGGGACTGACTACAATGAGCAGTTCTTC. Encoded protein: CSGGRGTDYNEQFF. V gene TRBV29-1 combines with J gene TRBJ2-1; tentatively, D is TRBD2 (6 bases). This CDR3 is built from 14 residues. CDR1 and CDR2 (germline): SQVTM, ANQGSEA. The V gene lost 7 bases and the J gene lost 3 bases, with 16 bases spanning the gap.

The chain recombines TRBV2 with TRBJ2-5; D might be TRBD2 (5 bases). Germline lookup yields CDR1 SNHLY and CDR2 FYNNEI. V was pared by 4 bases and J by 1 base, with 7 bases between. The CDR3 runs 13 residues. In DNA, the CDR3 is TGTGCCAGCAGTGTGAGGGCCCAAGAGACCCAGTACTTC. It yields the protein CASSVRAQETQYF.

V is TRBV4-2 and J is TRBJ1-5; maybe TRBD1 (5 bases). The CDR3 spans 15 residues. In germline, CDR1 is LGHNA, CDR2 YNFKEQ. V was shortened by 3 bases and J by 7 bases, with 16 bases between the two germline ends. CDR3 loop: CASSQERVGGQPQHF. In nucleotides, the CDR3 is TGTGCCAGCAGCCAGGAAAGGGTCGGGGGGCAGCCCCAGCATTTT.

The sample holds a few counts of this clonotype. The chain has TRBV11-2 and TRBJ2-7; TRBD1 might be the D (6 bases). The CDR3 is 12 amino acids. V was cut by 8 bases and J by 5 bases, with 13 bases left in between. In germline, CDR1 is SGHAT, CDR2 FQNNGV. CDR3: CASGRQVHEQYF. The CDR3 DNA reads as TGTGCCAGCGGCAGACAGGTCCACGAGCAGTACTTC.

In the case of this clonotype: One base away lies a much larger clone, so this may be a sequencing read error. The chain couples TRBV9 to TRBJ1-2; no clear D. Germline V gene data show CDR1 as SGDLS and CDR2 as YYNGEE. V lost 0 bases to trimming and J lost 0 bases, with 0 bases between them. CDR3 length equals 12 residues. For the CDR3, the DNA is TGTGCCAGCAGCGTAGCTAACTATGGCTACACCTTC. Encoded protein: CASSVANYGYTF.

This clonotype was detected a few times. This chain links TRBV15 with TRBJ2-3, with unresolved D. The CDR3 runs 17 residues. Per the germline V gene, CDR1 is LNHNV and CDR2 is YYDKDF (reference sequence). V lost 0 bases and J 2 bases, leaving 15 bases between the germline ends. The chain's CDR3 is CATSRDGSALHTDTQYF. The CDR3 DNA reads TGTGCCACCAGCAGAGATGGCTCTGCCCTGCACACAGATACGCAGTATTTT.

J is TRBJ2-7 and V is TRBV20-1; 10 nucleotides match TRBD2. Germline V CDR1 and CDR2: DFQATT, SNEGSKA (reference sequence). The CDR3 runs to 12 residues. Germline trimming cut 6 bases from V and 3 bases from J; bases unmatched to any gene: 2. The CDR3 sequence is CSAAGGGYEQYV. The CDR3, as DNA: TGCAGTGCAGCGGGAGGGGGCTACGAGCAGTACGTC.

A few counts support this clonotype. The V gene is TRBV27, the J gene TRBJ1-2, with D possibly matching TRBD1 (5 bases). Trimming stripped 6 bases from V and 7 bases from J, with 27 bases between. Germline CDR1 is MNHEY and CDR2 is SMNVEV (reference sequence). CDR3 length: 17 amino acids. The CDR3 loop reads CASSPRPGPGGTSGYTF. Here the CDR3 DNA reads TGTGCCAGCAGCCCGCGACCGGGTCCCGGGGGGACGAGTGGCTACACCTTC.

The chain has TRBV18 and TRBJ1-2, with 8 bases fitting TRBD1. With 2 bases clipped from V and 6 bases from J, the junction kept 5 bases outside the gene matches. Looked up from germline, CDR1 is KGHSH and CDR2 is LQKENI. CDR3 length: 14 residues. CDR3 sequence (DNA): TGTGCCAGCTCACCATGGACAGGGATGAATGGCTACACCTTC. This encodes CASSPWTGMNGYTF.

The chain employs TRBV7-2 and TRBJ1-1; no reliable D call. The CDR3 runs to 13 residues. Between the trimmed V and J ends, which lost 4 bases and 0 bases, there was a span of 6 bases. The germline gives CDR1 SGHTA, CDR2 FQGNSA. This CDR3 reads CASSYDMNTEAFF. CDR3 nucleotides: TGTGCCAGCAGCTACGACATGAACACTGAAGCTTTCTTT. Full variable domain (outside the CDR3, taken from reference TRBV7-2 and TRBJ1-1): GAGVSQSPSNKVTEKGKDVELRCDPISGHTALYWYRQSLGQGLEFLIYFQGNSAPDKSGLPSDRFSAERTGGSVSTLTIQRTQQEDSAVYLCASSYDMNTEAFFGQGTRLTVV.

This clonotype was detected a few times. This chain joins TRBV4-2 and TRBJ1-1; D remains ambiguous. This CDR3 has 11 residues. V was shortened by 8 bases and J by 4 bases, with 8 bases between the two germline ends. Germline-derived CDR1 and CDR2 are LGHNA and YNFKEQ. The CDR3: CASRSGTEAFF. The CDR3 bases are TGTGCCAGCCGTTCCGGCACTGAAGCTTTCTTT.

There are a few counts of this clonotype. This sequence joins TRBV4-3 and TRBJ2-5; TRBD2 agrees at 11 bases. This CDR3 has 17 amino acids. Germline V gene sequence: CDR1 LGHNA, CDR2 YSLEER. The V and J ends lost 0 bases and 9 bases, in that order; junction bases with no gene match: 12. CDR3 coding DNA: TGCGCCAGCAGCCAAGATACGGGACTAGCGGCCGGGGCGGCCCAGTACTTC. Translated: CASSQDTGLAAGAAQYF.

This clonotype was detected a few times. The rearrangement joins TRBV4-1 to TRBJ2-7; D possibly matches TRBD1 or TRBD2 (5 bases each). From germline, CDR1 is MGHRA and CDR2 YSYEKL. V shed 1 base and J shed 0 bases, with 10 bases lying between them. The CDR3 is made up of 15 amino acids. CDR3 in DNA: TGCGCCAGCAGCCAAGTTGAGGGGAGCTCCTACGAGCAGTACTTC. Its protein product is CASSQVEGSSYEQYF.

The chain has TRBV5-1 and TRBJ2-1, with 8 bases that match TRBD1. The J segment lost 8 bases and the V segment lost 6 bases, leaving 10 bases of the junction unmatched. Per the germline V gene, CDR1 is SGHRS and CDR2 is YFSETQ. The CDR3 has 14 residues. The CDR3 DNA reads TGCGCCAGCACCCTGGACAGGGTGTGGGATGAGCAGTTCTTC. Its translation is CASTLDRVWDEQFF. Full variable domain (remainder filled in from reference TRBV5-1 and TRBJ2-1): KAGVTQTPRYLIKTRGQQVTLSCSPISGHRSVSWYQQTPGQGLQFLFEYFSETQRNKGNFPGRFSGRQFSNSRSEMNVSTLELGDSALYLCASTLDRVWDEQFFGPGTRLTVL.

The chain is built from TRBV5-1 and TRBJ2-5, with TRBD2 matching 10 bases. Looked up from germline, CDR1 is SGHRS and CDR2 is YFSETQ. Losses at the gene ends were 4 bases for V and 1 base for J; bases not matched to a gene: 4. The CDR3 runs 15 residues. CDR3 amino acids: CASSVQRGGQETQYF. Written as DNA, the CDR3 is TGCGCCAGCAGCGTGCAGCGGGGGGGCCAAGAGACCCAGTACTTC. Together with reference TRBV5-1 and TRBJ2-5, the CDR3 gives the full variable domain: KAGVTQTPRYLIKTRGQQVTLSCSPISGHRSVSWYQQTPGQGLQFLFEYFSETQRNKGNFPGRFSGRQFSNSRSEMNVSTLELGDSALYLCASSVQRGGQETQYFGPGTRLLVL.

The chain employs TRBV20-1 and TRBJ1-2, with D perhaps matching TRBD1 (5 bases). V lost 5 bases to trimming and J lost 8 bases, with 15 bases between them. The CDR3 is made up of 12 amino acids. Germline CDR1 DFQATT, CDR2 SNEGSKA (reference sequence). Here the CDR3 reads CSARPGGVGYTF. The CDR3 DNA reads TGCAGTGCTCGTCCGGGGGGAGTCGGCTACACCTTC.

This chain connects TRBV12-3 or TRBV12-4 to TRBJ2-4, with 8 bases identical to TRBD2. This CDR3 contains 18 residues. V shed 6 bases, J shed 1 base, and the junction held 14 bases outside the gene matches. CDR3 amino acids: CASSPGTIAGTAKNIQYF. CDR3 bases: TGTGCCAGCAGCCCCGGGACGATAGCGGGGACTGCCAAAAACATTCAGTACTTC.

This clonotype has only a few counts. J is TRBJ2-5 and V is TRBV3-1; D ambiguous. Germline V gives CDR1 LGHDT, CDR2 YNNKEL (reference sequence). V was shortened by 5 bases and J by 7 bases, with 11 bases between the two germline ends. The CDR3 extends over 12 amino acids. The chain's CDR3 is CASSYPAATQYF. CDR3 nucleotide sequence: TGTGCCAGCAGCTACCCGGCGGCGACCCAGTACTTC.

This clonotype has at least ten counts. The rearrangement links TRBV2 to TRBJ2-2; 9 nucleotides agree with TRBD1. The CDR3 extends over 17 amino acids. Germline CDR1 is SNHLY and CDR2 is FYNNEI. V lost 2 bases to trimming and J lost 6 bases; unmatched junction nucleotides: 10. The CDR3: CASSEIGQGRRSGELFF. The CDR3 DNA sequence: TGTGCCAGCAGTGAAATCGGACAGGGGCGAAGGTCCGGGGAGCTGTTTTTT.

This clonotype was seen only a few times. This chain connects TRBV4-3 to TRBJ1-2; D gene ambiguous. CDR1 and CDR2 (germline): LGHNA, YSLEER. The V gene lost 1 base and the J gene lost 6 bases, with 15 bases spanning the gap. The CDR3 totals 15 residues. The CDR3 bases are TGCGCCAGCAGCCAAGGAAGTGGCCGGCCACATGGCTACACCTTC. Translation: CASSQGSGRPHGYTF.

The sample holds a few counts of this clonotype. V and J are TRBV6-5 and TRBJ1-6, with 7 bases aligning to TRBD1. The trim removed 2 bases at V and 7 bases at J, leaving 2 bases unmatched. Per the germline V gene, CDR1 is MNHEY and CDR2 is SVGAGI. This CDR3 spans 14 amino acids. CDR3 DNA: TGTGCCAGCAGTTACGACAGGGTGAATTCACCCCTCCACTTT. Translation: CASSYDRVNSPLHF.

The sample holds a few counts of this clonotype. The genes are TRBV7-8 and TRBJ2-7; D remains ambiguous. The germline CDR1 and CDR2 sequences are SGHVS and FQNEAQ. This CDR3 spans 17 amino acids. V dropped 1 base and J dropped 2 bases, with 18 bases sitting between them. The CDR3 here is CASSLGASPSFTYEQYF. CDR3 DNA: TGTGCCAGCAGCTTAGGGGCGTCTCCTTCATTCACCTACGAGCAGTACTTC.

This CDR3 is CSAPSRGDTEAFF. CDR3 bases: TGCAGTGCGCCCAGCAGGGGTGACACTGAAGCTTTCTTT. V is TRBV20-1 and J is TRBJ1-1, with D maybe TRBD1 (6 bases). This CDR3 comprises 13 residues. CDR1 DFQATT and CDR2 SNEGSKA come from the germline V gene (reference sequence). V was pared by 6 bases and J by 3 bases, with 14 bases between.

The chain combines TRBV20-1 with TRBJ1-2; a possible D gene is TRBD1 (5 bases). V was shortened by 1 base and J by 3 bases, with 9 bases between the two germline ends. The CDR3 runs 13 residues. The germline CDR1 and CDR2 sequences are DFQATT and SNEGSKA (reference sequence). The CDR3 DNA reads TGCAGTGCTAGAGGAGGGACCTACTATGGCTACACCTTC. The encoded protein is CSARGGTYYGYTF.

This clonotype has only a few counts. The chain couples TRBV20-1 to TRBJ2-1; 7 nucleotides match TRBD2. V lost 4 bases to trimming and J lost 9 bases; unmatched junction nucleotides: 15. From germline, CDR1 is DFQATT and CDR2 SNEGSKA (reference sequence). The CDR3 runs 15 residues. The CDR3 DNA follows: TGCAGTGCTATACGAACCGGGACTACCAGAGGTGAGCAGTTCTTC. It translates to CSAIRTGTTRGEQFF.

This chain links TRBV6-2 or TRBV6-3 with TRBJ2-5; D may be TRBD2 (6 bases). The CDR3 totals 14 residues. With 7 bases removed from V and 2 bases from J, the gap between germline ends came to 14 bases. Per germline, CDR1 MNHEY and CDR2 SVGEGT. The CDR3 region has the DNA TGTGCCAGCAACGGGATTAGCGGTCAAGAGACCCAGTACTTC. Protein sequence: CASNGISGQETQYF.